This T cell receptor beta chain was sequenced in a study of blood T cell repertoires in COVID-19. The protocol was immunoSEQ multiplex PCR, while the TCRdb copy is restricted to in-frame clones and leaves out a portion. This sample has approximately 200,000 clones, with 85% to 90% found just once. The CDR3 runs to 15 residues. V lost 5 bases and J lost 1, with 15 bases in between. CDR1 SGHAT and CDR2 FQNNGV come from the germline V gene. The chain joins TRBV11-2 to TRBJ2-7, with TRBD2 as a possible D gene (5 bases). Specimen: peripheral blood. This sequence was found in a man in his sixties who had recovered from COVID-19. The DNA for the CDR3 is TGTGCCAGCAGCCGTAGCGTAACGGTTTCCTACGAGCAGTACTTC. This translates into CASSRSVTVSYEQYF.